This TCR beta chain emerged from a study of regulatory T cells in long-lasting Graves disease. General study results and limits: Analyses excluded thyroid tissue, covering peripheral blood alone. Persistent disease exhibited a predilection for TRBV28, TRBJ1-2 and TRBJ2-5. Whereas about a thousand public clonotypes were shared by new patients, persistent patients shared more, at roughly 3,000.

Germline lookup yields CDR1 SGHNT and CDR2 YYREEE (reference sequence). CDR3 length: 14 amino acids. After removal of 4 bases from V and 5 bases from J, the junction contained 6 bases not matched to a gene. The time point was: newly diagnosed GD, antithyroid drugs for less than 3 months. Extracted RNA from PBMCs served as the source of the TCR library. Relying on iRepertoire HTBI primers and Arm-PCR of CDR3 regions, the team built TCR beta libraries. TCRdb passed the multiplex PCR reads through MiXCR, listing each CDR3 protein once. The sample includes a few hundred thousand distinct CDR3 sequences, roughly a fifth seen only once; the top ten take approximately 13%. This clonotype has only a few counts. Its antigen is unknown.

The TCR sequence derives from a female donor with Graves disease. The genes are TRBV5-4 and TRBJ2-5; TRBD2 agrees at 9 bases. The material sequenced was peripheral blood mononuclear cells (PBMCs), taken at new diagnosis, from a patient treated with antithyroid drugs. DNA for the CDR3: TGTGCCAGCAGCGGAGCGGGGGGATGGGAGACCCAGTACTTC. Protein product: CASSGAGGWETQYF.